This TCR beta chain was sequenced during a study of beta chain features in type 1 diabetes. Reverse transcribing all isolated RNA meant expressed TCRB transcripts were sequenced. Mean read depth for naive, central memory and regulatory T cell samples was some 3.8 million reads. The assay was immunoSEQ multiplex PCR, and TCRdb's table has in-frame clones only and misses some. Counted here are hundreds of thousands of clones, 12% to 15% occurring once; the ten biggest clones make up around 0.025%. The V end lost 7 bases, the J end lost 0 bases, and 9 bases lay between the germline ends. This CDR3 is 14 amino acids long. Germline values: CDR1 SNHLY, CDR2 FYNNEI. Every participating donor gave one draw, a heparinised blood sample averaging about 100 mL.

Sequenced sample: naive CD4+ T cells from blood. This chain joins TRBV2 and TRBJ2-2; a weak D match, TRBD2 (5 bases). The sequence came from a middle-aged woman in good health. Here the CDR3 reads CASISGPNTGELFF. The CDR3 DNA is TGTGCCAGCATCAGCGGACCGAACACCGGGGAGCTGTTTTTT.